The rows below give T cell receptor beta chains drawn from one sample of a study of cytomegalovirus exposure and HLA in healthy donors. This table comes from immunoSEQ multiplex PCR, and its TCRdb copy is limited to in-frame clones, with some not included. The sample has under 200,000 clones, 80% to 90% seen once; the top ten hold 1.5% to 2%. The sample taken for sequencing was PBMCs. These receptors were collected from a woman aged 18-29 years in good health and CMV-seronegative. Both conserved end residues are part of each CDR3. The order of the fields is clone size, V gene, D gene, J gene, CDR3 protein, CDR3 DNA. D genes are given only for firm matches. Only some rows state a clone size, as once, few, many or a class for expanded clones.

once	TRBV5-4	TRBD1	TRBJ2-1	CASSHRDRPYNEQFF	TGTGCCAGCAGCCACCGGGACAGACCCTACAATGAGCAGTTCTTC
.	TRBV2	.	TRBJ2-7	CASSEGGIYYEQYF	TGTGCCAGCAGCGAGGGCGGGATCTACTACGAGCAGTACTTC
few	TRBV9	.	TRBJ2-7	CASSVARGPYEQYF	TGTGCCAGCAGCGTAGCCAGGGGTCCGTACGAGCAGTACTTC
.	TRBV9	TRBD1	TRBJ2-7	CASSVAPGQGYEQYF	TGTGCCAGCAGCGTAGCCCCGGGACAGGGCTACGAGCAGTACTTC
.	TRBV4-1	.	TRBJ1-5	CASSPQLGNQPQHF	TGCGCCAGCAGCCCCCAGTTGGGCAATCAGCCCCAGCATTTT
.	TRBV6-9	.	TRBJ2-5	CASSYPPPTKYF	TGTGCCAGCAGTTATCCCCCCCCCACTAAGTACTTC
once	TRBV27	TRBD2	TRBJ2-1	CASSRGGAYEQFF	TGTGCCAGCAGCCGGGGAGGGGCCTATGAGCAGTTCTTC
.	TRBV27	TRBD2	TRBJ2-1	CASSPRTSGYNEQFF	TGTGCCAGCAGTCCTCGGACTAGCGGCTACAATGAGCAGTTCTTC
.	TRBV6-5	TRBD1	TRBJ1-1	CASSYSGGQGWTEAFF	TGTGCCAGCAGTTACTCCGGAGGACAGGGTTGGACTGAAGCTTTCTTT
many	TRBV25-1	TRBD1	TRBJ1-5	CASSVTGGNQPQHF	TGTGCCAGCAGTGTTACAGGGGGGAATCAGCCCCAGCATTTT
.	TRBV7-9	TRBD1	TRBJ2-7	CASSLGQGNEQYF	TGTGCCAGCAGCCTGGGACAGGGGAACGAGCAGTACTTC
.	TRBV28	.	TRBJ1-5	CASSMSREAQPQHF	TGTGCCAGCAGTATGAGCAGGGAAGCTCAGCCCCAGCATTTT
.	TRBV7-9	.	TRBJ1-3	CASSLAGSGNTIYF	TGTGCCAGCAGCTTAGCCGGGTCCGGAAACACCATATATTTT
.	TRBV15	.	TRBJ2-1	CATSRDIYRDNEQFF	TGTGCCACCAGCAGAGATATCTACCGGGACAATGAGCAGTTCTTC
.	TRBV5-8	.	TRBJ1-5	CASSSTSSNQPQHF	TGTGCCAGCAGCTCCACCAGTAGCAATCAGCCCCAGCATTTT
.	TRBV28	TRBD2	TRBJ2-3	CASSPAGLADTQYF	TGTGCCAGCAGTCCCGCGGGACTAGCGGATACGCAGTATTTT
.	TRBV7-9	TRBD2	TRBJ2-2	CASSFLLAGGPVTGELFF	TGTGCCAGCAGCTTCCTACTAGCGGGAGGGCCTGTCACCGGGGAGCTGTTTTTT
.	TRBV6-1	TRBD2	TRBJ2-1	CASSGRLAGGPGEQFF	TGTGCCAGCAGTGGGCGACTAGCGGGGGGGCCAGGTGAGCAGTTCTTC
.	TRBV9	TRBD2	TRBJ2-3	CASSHGTSQADTQYF	TGTGCCAGCAGCCATGGGACTAGTCAAGCAGATACGCAGTATTTT
.	TRBV2	TRBD1	TRBJ1-5	CASTGQGLNQPQHF	TGTGCCAGCACGGGACAGGGGCTCAATCAGCCCCAGCATTTT
.	TRBV28	.	TRBJ1-6	CASSLLRGRNSPLHF	TGTGCCAGCAGTTTACTCAGGGGAAGGAATTCACCCCTCCACTTT
.	TRBV27	.	TRBJ2-1	CASRDETGIRGEQFF	TGTGCCAGCAGGGACGAAACAGGGATTCGCGGTGAGCAGTTCTTC
once	TRBV6-5	.	TRBJ1-2	CASSDISYGYTF	TGTGCCAGCAGTGACATAAGCTATGGCTACACCTTC